This TCR beta chain was captured in a study of human T cells and chemical hapten exposure. The wider study: For the roughly 24-week duration of the study, patients were given weekly doses of diphenylcyclopropenone on the scalp.

TCRdb called the RACE reads again in MiXCR, with one record for every CDR3 protein. The sample shows tens of thousands of distinct CDR3 sequences, under 9% of them seen only once. With 7 bases clipped from V and 1 base from J, the junction kept 12 bases outside the gene matches. CDR1 is MNHEY and CDR2 is SVGEGT in the germline V gene. The CDR3 has 16 residues. The sample holds many counts of this clonotype. Its antigen is unidentified. General observations from the study: The study found that DPC sensitization did not change TCRs above 1 in 1000 frequency.

The time point: patch test 1, 2 weeks after DPC sensitization. Treatment in this sample: therapeutic diphenylcyclopropenone sensitization with weekly scalp DPC. Material: whole blood, obtained in connection with sensitization to the hapten diphenylcyclopropenone (DPC). The origin of this receptor is a woman aged 25 to 45 with alopecia areata. Some clones in this sample may be carry-over from other donors' samples. The V and J genes are TRBV6-2 or TRBV6-3 and TRBJ1-1, with 7 bases identical to TRBD1. The CDR3 region is CASTGQALPGNTEAFF. CDR3 DNA sequence: TGTGCCAGCACAGGACAGGCTCTCCCGGGGAACACTGAAGCTTTCTTT.